This TCR beta chain was obtained from a study of early T cells in non-severe SARS-CoV-2 infection. Whole-study findings and limits: VDJdb-based annotation leaned toward anti-spike CD8 responses and missed private and CD4 specificities.

One entry per CDR3 protein, called by TCRdb with MiXCR from the 5' RACE reads. Seen here are about 55,000 distinct CDR3 sequences, around an eighth observed once, and the top ten hold around 1.4%. V was cut by 3 bases and J by 6 bases, with 8 bases left in between. The CDR3 spans 11 residues. The V gene's germline CDR1 is DFQATT and CDR2 SNEGSKA (reference sequence). This clonotype was detected many times. Its specificity is unknown. The TCR originated in an adult who was a healthcare worker with PCR-confirmed SARS-CoV-2 infection or an uninfected control (not recorded which). The sequencing input was whole blood. V and J are TRBV20-1 and TRBJ1-1; no clear D. The CDR3 sequence is CSARLDAEAFF. In DNA form, the CDR3 reads TGCAGTGCTAGGTTGGACGCTGAAGCTTTCTTT.